A selection of T cell receptor beta chains follows, all from one sample in a study of blood T cell repertoires in COVID-19. Assay used: immunoSEQ multiplex PCR; TCRdb lists only in-frame clones, some missing. The sample gives 300,000 to 400,000 clones, roughly 88% of which show up once; 5% is in the top ten. The sample consisted of PBMCs or T cells enriched from blood (not recorded which). These receptors were collected from a man aged 25 to 40 who had recovered from COVID-19. Each CDR3 is given with its conserved first and last residue. D genes are given only for firm matches. The size field is filled for only some rows; it gives once, few, many or a size class.

D gene: -; clone size: -; J gene: TRBJ1-4; V gene: TRBV28; CDR3 protein: CASLRVLATNEKLFF; CDR3 DNA: TGTGCCAGCTTGAGGGTGTTAGCAACTAATGAAAAACTGTTTTTT
D gene: -; clone size: -; J gene: TRBJ1-5; V gene: TRBV28; CDR3 protein: CASSLSGDSNQPQHF; CDR3 DNA: TGTGCCAGCAGTTTATCAGGGGACAGCAATCAGCCCCAGCATTTT
D gene: TRBD1; clone size: once; J gene: TRBJ2-7; V gene: TRBV27; CDR3 protein: CASRSDRGLVNEQYF; CDR3 DNA: TGTGCCAGCAGGTCGGACAGGGGGCTAGTGAACGAGCAGTACTTC
D gene: -; clone size: -; J gene: TRBJ1-5; V gene: TRBV18; CDR3 protein: CASSQGQGSVQPQHF; CDR3 DNA: TGTGCCAGCTCCCAGGGGCAGGGTAGTGTTCAGCCCCAGCATTTT
D gene: -; clone size: -; J gene: TRBJ1-4; V gene: TRBV12-3/TRBV12-4; CDR3 protein: CASSFGLGGELFF; CDR3 DNA: TGTGCCAGCAGTTTTGGGTTAGGGGGGGAACTGTTTTTT
D gene: TRBD2; clone size: -; J gene: TRBJ2-5; V gene: TRBV7-9; CDR3 protein: CASSALAGQETQYF; CDR3 DNA: TGTGCCAGCAGCGCACTAGCGGGACAAGAGACCCAGTACTTC
D gene: -; clone size: -; J gene: TRBJ1-6; V gene: TRBV3-1/TRBV3-2; CDR3 protein: CASSQAAGVKGSPLHF; CDR3 DNA: TGTGCCAGCAGCCAAGCCGCCGGGGTAAAGGGTTCACCCCTCCACTTT
D gene: -; clone size: -; J gene: TRBJ1-2; V gene: TRBV28; CDR3 protein: CASSLRGSPYGYTF; CDR3 DNA: TGTGCCAGCAGTTTACGGGGGTCCCCCTATGGCTACACCTTC
D gene: TRBD1; clone size: once; J gene: TRBJ1-2; V gene: TRBV3-1/TRBV3-2; CDR3 protein: CASSPSTGSHYGYTF; CDR3 DNA: TGTGCCAGCAGCCCCTCGACAGGGTCACACTATGGCTACACCTTC
D gene: -; clone size: -; J gene: TRBJ2-2; V gene: TRBV5-8; CDR3 protein: CASSLDRPLNTGELFF; CDR3 DNA: TGTGCCAGCAGCTTGGACAGACCCTTGAACACCGGGGAGCTGTTTTTT
D gene: -; clone size: -; J gene: TRBJ2-5; V gene: TRBV18; CDR3 protein: CASSPGAIQETQYF; CDR3 DNA: TGTGCCAGCTCACCAGGGGCCATACAAGAGACCCAGTACTTC
D gene: TRBD2; clone size: -; J gene: TRBJ2-7; V gene: TRBV4-2; CDR3 protein: CASSRDIAGGYEQYF; CDR3 DNA: TGTGCCAGCAGCCGGGACATAGCGGGGGGCTACGAGCAGTACTTC
D gene: TRBD1; clone size: -; J gene: TRBJ1-1; V gene: TRBV18; CDR3 protein: CASSPGQGWTEAFF; CDR3 DNA: TGTGCCAGCTCACCGGGACAGGGCTGGACTGAAGCTTTCTTT
D gene: TRBD1; clone size: once; J gene: TRBJ1-4; V gene: TRBV2; CDR3 protein: CASRITGTGDEKLFF; CDR3 DNA: TGTGCCAGCAGGATTACCGGGACAGGGGATGAAAAACTGTTTTTT
D gene: TRBD1; clone size: -; J gene: TRBJ2-2; V gene: TRBV5-1; CDR3 protein: CASSLVDRGDTGELFF; CDR3 DNA: TGCGCCAGCAGCTTGGTGGACAGGGGTGACACCGGGGAGCTGTTTTTT
D gene: TRBD1; clone size: -; J gene: TRBJ1-3; V gene: TRBV3-1/TRBV3-2; CDR3 protein: CASSHNRGGGSGNTIYF; CDR3 DNA: TGTGCCAGCAGCCATAACAGGGGGGGAGGCTCTGGAAACACCATATATTTT
D gene: TRBD2; clone size: once; J gene: TRBJ2-2; V gene: TRBV13; CDR3 protein: CASSLLSSGGAGELFF; CDR3 DNA: TGTGCCAGCAGCTTATTGTCTAGCGGGGGGGCCGGGGAGCTGTTTTTT
D gene: TRBD1; clone size: -; J gene: TRBJ1-2; V gene: TRBV5-4; CDR3 protein: CASSSQGAGGYTF; CDR3 DNA: TGTGCCAGCAGCTCACAGGGGGCTGGAGGCTACACCTTC
D gene: -; clone size: once; J gene: TRBJ2-7; V gene: TRBV3-1/TRBV3-2; CDR3 protein: CASSQDQLAGEQYF; CDR3 DNA: TGTGCCAGCAGCCAAGATCAGTTAGCTGGCGAGCAGTACTTC
D gene: -; clone size: -; J gene: TRBJ2-2; V gene: TRBV5-1; CDR3 protein: CASSLVRNTGELFF; CDR3 DNA: TGCGCCAGCAGCTTGGTCAGAAACACCGGGGAGCTGTTTTTT
D gene: TRBD1; clone size: -; J gene: TRBJ1-1; V gene: TRBV27; CDR3 protein: CASSHPGTGGFSTEAFF; CDR3 DNA: TGTGCCAGCAGTCACCCCGGGACAGGGGGTTTTAGCACTGAAGCTTTCTTT
D gene: -; clone size: -; J gene: TRBJ2-7; V gene: TRBV7-9; CDR3 protein: CASSLASQAYEQYF; CDR3 DNA: TGTGCCAGCAGCTTAGCGTCGCAGGCCTACGAGCAGTACTTC
D gene: -; clone size: -; J gene: TRBJ2-7; V gene: TRBV3-1/TRBV3-2; CDR3 protein: CASTPGRGAYEQYF; CDR3 DNA: TGTGCCAGCACCCCCGGCAGGGGGGCCTACGAGCAGTACTTC
D gene: -; clone size: -; J gene: TRBJ2-1; V gene: TRBV6-5; CDR3 protein: CASSYSLEGENEQFF; CDR3 DNA: TGTGCCAGCAGTTACTCCCTAGAGGGAGAGAATGAGCAGTTCTTC
D gene: -; clone size: -; J gene: TRBJ1-2; V gene: TRBV5-1; CDR3 protein: CASSLLIGRDYGYTF; CDR3 DNA: TGCGCCAGCAGCTTGTTGATAGGCAGGGACTATGGCTACACCTTC
D gene: -; clone size: -; J gene: TRBJ2-1; V gene: TRBV2; CDR3 protein: CASMGRPTYNEQFF; CDR3 DNA: TGTGCCAGCATGGGGCGACCTACATACAATGAGCAGTTCTTC
D gene: -; clone size: once; J gene: TRBJ2-7; V gene: TRBV7-2; CDR3 protein: CASSLVGAPAYEQYF; CDR3 DNA: TGTGCCAGCAGCTTAGTGGGCGCCCCCGCCTACGAGCAGTACTTC
D gene: TRBD2; clone size: -; J gene: TRBJ2-2; V gene: TRBV14; CDR3 protein: CASSPRFASGGADTGELFF; CDR3 DNA: TGTGCCAGCAGTCCCCGTTTTGCCAGCGGGGGGGCCGACACCGGGGAGCTGTTTTTT
D gene: TRBD1; clone size: -; J gene: TRBJ2-7; V gene: TRBV18; CDR3 protein: CASSPGTGGGYEQYF; CDR3 DNA: TGTGCCAGCTCACCAGGGACAGGGGGCGGATACGAGCAGTACTTC
D gene: TRBD1; clone size: -; J gene: TRBJ1-3; V gene: TRBV30; CDR3 protein: CAWSQGAGNTIYF; CDR3 DNA: TGTGCCTGGAGTCAGGGGGCAGGAAACACCATATATTTT
D gene: -; clone size: -; J gene: TRBJ1-5; V gene: TRBV23-1; CDR3 protein: CASSQSWLSLHLSNQPQHF; CDR3 DNA: TGCGCCAGCAGTCAATCTTGGTTATCACTACACCTAAGCAATCAGCCCCAGCATTTT
D gene: -; clone size: -; J gene: TRBJ2-7; V gene: TRBV3-1/TRBV3-2; CDR3 protein: CASSHKTGSHSYEQYF; CDR3 DNA: TGTGCCAGCAGCCACAAGACAGGTTCCCATTCCTACGAGCAGTACTTC
D gene: -; clone size: -; J gene: TRBJ2-7; V gene: TRBV28; CDR3 protein: CASTDYYEQYF; CDR3 DNA: TGTGCCAGCACAGATTATTACGAGCAGTACTTC
D gene: TRBD2; clone size: -; J gene: TRBJ2-7; V gene: TRBV9; CDR3 protein: CASSSTGTSMSYEQYF; CDR3 DNA: TGTGCCAGCAGCTCCACCGGGACTAGCATGTCCTACGAGCAGTACTTC
D gene: TRBD1; clone size: -; J gene: TRBJ1-4; V gene: TRBV18; CDR3 protein: CASSLPGQSVEKLFF; CDR3 DNA: TGTGCCAGCTCACTTCCGGGACAGTCTGTTGAAAAACTGTTTTTT
D gene: -; clone size: -; J gene: TRBJ2-3; V gene: TRBV6-5; CDR3 protein: CASSALADTQYF; CDR3 DNA: TGTGCCAGCAGCGCGCTTGCAGATACGCAGTATTTT
D gene: -; clone size: few; J gene: TRBJ2-7; V gene: TRBV3-1/TRBV3-2; CDR3 protein: CASSFAYEQYF; CDR3 DNA: TGTGCCAGCAGCTTCGCCTACGAGCAGTACTTC